This T cell receptor (beta chain) was retrieved from a study of CD8 T cells in Susac syndrome. As concerns this clonotype: Its antigen is unidentified.

The length of the CDR3 is 15 residues. V lost 5 bases, J lost 3 bases, and 10 bases stayed unmatched. The germline V gene has CDR1 SGHDT and CDR2 YYEEEE. Random hexamers were used to reverse transcribe an amount of about 0.45 to 1 ug RNA. Multiplex immunoSEQ PCR targeted 54 Vbeta and 13 Jbeta TCR beta segments. Using its own MiXCR run on the immunoSEQ multiplex PCR reads, TCRdb lists one record per CDR3 protein. The repertoire consists of about 400,000 distinct CDR3 sequences, with approximately 85% occurring once and the leading ten covering about 0.12%. Study-level points and caveats: The authors acknowledged that their TCR sequencing and HLA analysis involved a relatively small number of individuals.

Sequencing was performed on CD8+ T cells from PBMCs. The gene calls are TRBV5-6 and TRBJ1-1, with 7 positions matching TRBD1. This TCR came from a human donor with multiple sclerosis. The CDR3 reads CASRQTGLRYTEAFF. The CDR3 DNA sequence: TGTGCCAGCAGACAGACAGGGTTACGGTACACTGAAGCTTTCTTT.